The entry below describes one T cell receptor beta chain. Its antigen is still unknown. The record originates from a study of T cell responses to AZD1222 COVID-19 vaccine. General study points: White British people made up most donors, females outnumbered males, and clonal diversity was possibly underestimated.

Trimming took 1 base from V and 3 from J; bases not matched to a gene: 7. Germline V gene lookup returns CDR1 SNHLY and CDR2 FYNNEI. The CDR3 is made up of 16 amino acids. The data were produced by immunoSEQ multiplex PCR, yet TCRdb's version contains in-frame clones alone and is incomplete. The sample yields about 150,000 clones, approximately 90% seen once. The origin of this receptor is an adult in good health. Specimen: peripheral blood, collected on day 0 of AZD1222 vaccination. The chain combines TRBV2 with TRBJ1-2; TRBD1 aligns across 8 bases. The CDR3 protein is CASSEGGQGAYYGYTF. The CDR3 nucleotides read TGTGCCAGCAGTGAAGGGGGGCAGGGGGCTTACTATGGCTACACCTTC.